The TCR beta chain under discussion was sequenced for a study of cytomegalovirus exposure and HLA in healthy donors. Germline loops: CDR1 MNHEY, CDR2 SMNVEV (reference sequence). CDR3 length: 15 amino acids. V lost 5 bases and J lost 1; bases outside the gene matches: 7. The PCR was carried out with 60 Vbeta primers and 13 Jbeta primers. Method: immunoSEQ multiplex PCR; TCRdb's copy keeps in-frame clones and lacks some. The sample includes some 220,000 clones, about three quarters of them seen just once. The sequenced material came from PBMCs. The TCR comes from a woman between 55 and 75 years old in good health and CMV-seropositive. The V and J genes are TRBV27 and TRBJ1-2, with 7 bases identical to TRBD1. The CDR3 sequence is CASSNLGGGNYGYTF. CDR3 sequence (DNA): TGTGCCAGCAGTAACCTAGGGGGCGGTAACTATGGCTACACCTTC.